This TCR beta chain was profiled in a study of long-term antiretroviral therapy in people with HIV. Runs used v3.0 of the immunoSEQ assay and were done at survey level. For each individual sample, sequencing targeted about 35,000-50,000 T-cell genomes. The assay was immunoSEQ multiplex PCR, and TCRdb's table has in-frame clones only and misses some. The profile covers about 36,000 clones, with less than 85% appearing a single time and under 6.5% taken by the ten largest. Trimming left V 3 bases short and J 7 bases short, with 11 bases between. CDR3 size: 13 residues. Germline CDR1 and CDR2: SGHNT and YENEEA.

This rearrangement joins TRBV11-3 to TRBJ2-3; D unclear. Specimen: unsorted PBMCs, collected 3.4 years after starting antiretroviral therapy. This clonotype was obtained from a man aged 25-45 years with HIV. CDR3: CASSFQLGNTQYF. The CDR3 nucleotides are TGTGCCAGCAGCTTTCAACTGGGCAATACGCAGTATTTT.